Below are 22 T cell receptor beta chains sequenced from a single sample in a study of long-term antiretroviral therapy in people with HIV. Survey-level resolution applied to immunoSEQ assay v3.0. Some clones are missing from TCRdb's copy, which holds only in-frame ones; the method was immunoSEQ multiplex PCR. The sample comprises around 30,000 clones, over 75% of which are singletons, and almost 4.5% rests with the top ten. This specimen consisted of unsorted PBMCs, obtained about 3.5 years after starting antiretroviral therapy. The receptor source for this set is a man aged 18 to 35 with HIV.

The J gene is TRBJ1-2, the V gene TRBV7-9, with D possibly matching TRBD1 (5 bases). V shed 1 base and J shed 9 bases, with 9 bases lying between them. There are 12 residues in the CDR3. CDR1 and CDR2 (germline): SEHNR, FQNEAQ (reference sequence). CDR3 amino acids: CASSLEGPRYTF. The CDR3 coding sequence is TGTGCCAGCAGCTTAGAGGGACCTCGCTACACCTTC. The full variable domain, with the rest looked up from reference TRBV7-9 and TRBJ1-2, is DTGVSQNPRHKITKRGQNVTFRCDPISEHNRLYWYRQTLGQGPEFLTYFQNEAQLEKSRLLSDRFSAERPKGSFSTLEIQRTEQGDSAMYLCASSLEGPRYTFGSGTRLTVV.

This chain connects TRBV27 to TRBJ1-1; D is possibly TRBD1 (6 bases). With 0 bases removed from V and 5 bases from J, the gap between germline ends came to 13 bases. This CDR3 region has 15 residues. Germline CDR1 reads MNHEY; CDR2 reads SMNVEV (reference sequence). Written as DNA, the CDR3 is TGTGCCAGCAGTTTATCCCCGACAGGAAGTACTGAAGCTTTCTTT. Protein: CASSLSPTGSTEAFF.

The chain joins TRBV5-6 to TRBJ1-1; unclear D gene. Trimming took off 2 bases at V and 5 bases at J, with 10 bases between the two ends. The CDR3 consists of 13 residues. Per the germline V gene, CDR1 is SGHDT and CDR2 is YYEEEE. The CDR3, as DNA: TGTGCCAGCAGCTTCGGGGTTGTTACTGAAGCTTTCTTT. Translated, it gives CASSFGVVTEAFF.

V and J are TRBV28 and TRBJ1-1; perhaps TRBD1 as D (5 bases). The CDR3 is 15 amino acids. V lost 5 bases, J lost 5 bases, and 18 bases lay in between. Germline V gene data show CDR1 as MDHEN and CDR2 as SYDVKM. The CDR3 loop reads CASSPHWGVKTEAFF. The CDR3 nucleotides are TGTGCCAGCAGTCCCCACTGGGGGGTAAAGACTGAAGCTTTCTTT.

The genes are TRBV5-1 and TRBJ1-5, with D possibly TRBD1 on 6 matching bases. Germline V gene sequence: CDR1 SGHRS, CDR2 YFSETQ. CDR3 length: 15 amino acids. Trimming shortened V by 3 bases and J by 7 bases, and 17 bases separated the two germline ends. The CDR3, as DNA: TGCGCCAGCAGCTGGGAGGGGACAAGGGGGCAGCCCCAGCATTTT. Translating it yields CASSWEGTRGQPQHF.

V and J are TRBV7-3 and TRBJ2-5; the match to TRBD2 covers 7 bases. The V and J ends lost 5 bases and 1 base, in that order; junction bases with no gene match: 10. Germline CDR1 SGHTA, CDR2 FQGTGA. The CDR3 runs to 16 residues. CDR3 loop: CASSAGASGSQETQYF. Here the CDR3 DNA reads TGTGCCAGCAGCGCCGGGGCTAGCGGCTCCCAAGAGACCCAGTACTTC.

CDR3 nucleotides: TGTGCCAGCAGTTTAACCCTTATGGGGAATGAGCAGTTCTTC. Amino acid sequence: CASSLTLMGNEQFF. The V gene is TRBV27, the J gene TRBJ2-1; D remains unclear. Trimming pared 2 bases from V and 7 bases from J, leaving 12 bases between. The CDR3 loop spans 14 amino acids. CDR1 MNHEY and CDR2 SMNVEV come from the germline V gene (reference sequence).

The chain links TRBV7-8 to TRBJ1-1, with D maybe TRBD1 (5 bases). Germline values: CDR1 SGHVS, CDR2 FQNEAQ. The V end lost 5 bases, the J end lost 4 bases, and 17 bases lay between the germline ends. The CDR3 contains 15 residues. The CDR3 nucleotides are TGTGCCAGCAGCGGGTCCGGGACGTTGGGCACTGAAGCTTTCTTT. Its translation: CASSGSGTLGTEAFF.

This clone showed up just once. The rearrangement joins TRBV7-8 to TRBJ2-1; 14 nucleotides align to TRBD2. Trimming removed 5 bases from V and 4 bases from J; junction bases left unmatched: 10. The CDR3 is 18 residues long. Germline CDR1 is SGHVS and CDR2 is FQNEAQ. The CDR3 is CASSPRSGLAGAYNEQFF. The CDR3, as DNA: TGTGCCAGCAGCCCCCGTTCGGGACTAGCGGGGGCATACAATGAGCAGTTCTTC. Combining the CDR3 with reference TRBV7-8 and TRBJ2-1 gives the whole variable domain GAGVSQSPRYKVAKRGQDVALRCDPISGHVSLFWYQQALGQGPEFLTYFQNEAQLDKSGLPSDRFFAERPEGSVSTLKIQRTQQEDSAVYLCASSPRSGLAGAYNEQFFGPGTRLTVL.

This chain connects TRBV2 to TRBJ2-5, with D possibly matching TRBD2 (5 bases). This CDR3 spans 12 amino acids. In germline, CDR1 is SNHLY, CDR2 FYNNEI. Trimming pared 9 bases from V and 5 bases from J, leaving 13 bases between. The CDR3 nucleotides read TGTGCCAGAGAGACTACCGGGGAGACCCAGTACTTC. It codes for CARETTGETQYF. The full variable domain, its missing parts supplied by reference TRBV2 and TRBJ2-5, is EPEVTQTPSHQVTQMGQEVILRCVPISNHLYFYWYRQILGQKVEFLVSFYNNEISEKSEIFDDQFSVERPDGSNFTLKIRSTKLEDSAMYFCARETTGETQYFGPGTRLLVL.

The V call is TRBV6-1, the J call TRBJ2-5, with a weak D call TRBD1 (7 bases). Trimming removed 5 bases at V and 5 bases at J, with 15 bases between. The CDR3 length is 14 residues. CDR1 is MNHNS, CDR2 SASEGT, per germline. The CDR3 here is CASSHGGTVETQYF. The CDR3 nucleotides are TGTGCCAGCAGTCACGGCGGGACAGTGGAGACCCAGTACTTC.

V and J are TRBV7-6 and TRBJ2-3; no clear D gene. V shed 6 bases and J shed 2 bases, with 9 bases lying between them. Germline V lookup: CDR1 SGHVS, CDR2 FNYEAQ. This CDR3 has 13 residues. The CDR3 nucleotides read TGTGCCAGCAGTTCAAGAGTCACAGATACGCAGTATTTT. Translated: CASSSRVTDTQYF.

The chain couples TRBV9 to TRBJ2-3; unclear D gene. The CDR3 is 15 amino acids. CDR1 and CDR2 from the germline V gene are SGDLS and YYNGEE. Trimming took 0 bases from V and 0 from J, leaving 8 bases between them. The CDR3 DNA sequence: TGTGCCAGCAGCGTAGATGTGTCTAGCACAGATACGCAGTATTTT. Translation gives CASSVDVSSTDTQYF.

The V and J genes are TRBV5-1 and TRBJ1-2; 8 bases are shared with TRBD1. Germline CDR1 is SGHRS and CDR2 is YFSETQ. V gave up 4 bases and J gave up 8 bases; unmatched junction bases: 13. The CDR3 extends over 15 amino acids. The CDR3 bases are TGCGCCAGCAGCCTCCGACCGGACAGGGAATCGGGCTACACCTTC. Amino acid sequence: CASSLRPDRESGYTF.

V and J are TRBV14 and TRBJ2-5; D call uncertain. Germline V gene data show CDR1 as SGHDN and CDR2 as FVKESK. The CDR3 totals 16 residues. The ends were cut back, 4 bases at V and 2 bases at J, with 17 bases in the middle. The CDR3 DNA sequence: TGTGCCAGCAGCCCAGTAGAACTGAGAACGCAAGAGACCCAGTACTTC. The encoded protein is CASSPVELRTQETQYF. Full variable domain (rest looked up from reference TRBV14 and TRBJ2-5): EAGVTQFPSHSVIEKGQTVTLRCDPISGHDNLYWYRRVMGKEIKFLLHFVKESKQDESGMPNNRFLAERTGGTYSTLKVQPAELEDSGVYFCASSPVELRTQETQYFGPGTRLLVL.

This chain links TRBV5-5 with TRBJ2-7; D gene unclear. Germline V gives CDR1 SGHKS, CDR2 YYEKEE (reference sequence). V lost 0 bases to trimming and J lost 4 bases, with 14 bases between them. The CDR3 covers 15 residues. The CDR3 region has the DNA TGTGCCAGCAGCTTGGGGGATCCAGCAGTTTACGAGCAGTACTTC. Amino acid sequence: CASSLGDPAVYEQYF.

The chain carries TRBV5-4 and TRBJ2-7, with 8 bases identical to TRBD1. V dropped 3 bases and J dropped 4; count of bases not matched to a gene: 3. Germline CDR1 reads SGHNT; CDR2 reads YYREEE (reference sequence). The CDR3 extends over 13 amino acids. The CDR3 coding sequence is TGTGCCAGCAGCTCTGACAGGGGTTACGAGCAGTACTTC. The encoded protein is CASSSDRGYEQYF.

The V call is TRBV19, the J call TRBJ2-3; D uncertain. V lost 2 bases and J 0 bases, leaving 6 bases between the germline ends. The CDR3 sequence is 14 residues long. Germline values: CDR1 LNHDA, CDR2 SQIVND (reference sequence). The CDR3 nucleotides read TGTGCCAGTAGTATACGCCCTAGCACAGATACGCAGTATTTT. This translates into CASSIRPSTDTQYF.

The chain links TRBV28 to TRBJ2-7; 7 nucleotides agree with TRBD2. The CDR3 is 15 amino acids. The V gene end was trimmed by 4 bases and the J gene end by 4 bases; junction bases not matched to a gene: 10. Germline-derived CDR1 and CDR2 are MDHEN and SYDVKM. CDR3 bases: TGTGCCAGCAGTTCCTTCGGGGAGGGTGGATACGAGCAGTACTTC. Its protein product is CASSSFGEGGYEQYF. The full variable domain, rest sourced from reference TRBV28 and TRBJ2-7, is DVKVTQSSRYLVKRTGEKVFLECVQDMDHENMFWYRQDPGLGLRLIYFSYDVKMKEKGDIPEGYSVSREKKERFSLILESASTNQTSMYLCASSSFGEGGYEQYFGPGTRLTVT.

This clone was observed once. The J gene is TRBJ1-4, the V gene TRBV20-1, with no clear D. V was shortened by 3 bases and J by 8 bases, with 7 bases between the two germline ends. Germline V gives CDR1 DFQATT, CDR2 SNEGSKA (reference sequence). The CDR3 contains 11 residues. This CDR3 reads CSASGGEKLFF. The CDR3 DNA reads as TGCAGTGCTAGCGGCGGGGAAAAACTGTTTTTT.

V is TRBV4-1 and J is TRBJ1-5; D remains ambiguous. CDR1 and CDR2 from the germline V gene are MGHRA and YSYEKL. Trimming stripped 3 bases from V and 3 bases from J, with 9 bases between. The CDR3 length is 14 residues. The CDR3 nucleotides are TGCGCCAGCAGCCAGCGAGACAACAATCAGCCCCAGCATTTT. It yields the protein CASSQRDNNQPQHF.

J is TRBJ2-1 and V is TRBV7-9, with 9 bases that match TRBD2. After removal of 2 bases from V and 14 bases from J, the junction contained 7 bases not matched to a gene. Germline CDR1 and CDR2: SEHNR and FQNEAQ (reference sequence). The CDR3 runs to 13 residues. DNA for the CDR3: TGTGCCAGCAGCTTAAAGGGGCGGGGGGGCGAGTTCTTC. It codes for CASSLKGRGGEFF.